This is a list of T cell receptor beta chains from one sample in a study of T cells in Graves' hyperthyroidism and ophthalmopathy. From the multiplex PCR reads, TCRdb called clonotypes with MiXCR, one entry per CDR3 protein. The sample yields some 460,000 distinct CDR3 sequences, around 16% seen once. The sequenced material came from blood. The origin of the receptors is a young woman with Graves' hyperthyroidism. Each CDR3 is given with its conserved first and last residue. A D gene is named only where the DNA matches it firmly. Clone size is given for some rows only: seen once, a few or many times, or a class if the clone is expanded.

V gene	J gene	D gene	clone size	CDR3 DNA	CDR3 protein
TRBV15	TRBJ2-5	TRBD2	.	TGTGCCACCAGCAGAGACCTAGCGGGAGGAGAGACCCAGTACTTC	CATSRDLAGGETQYF
TRBV27	TRBJ2-3	TRBD2	many	TGTGCCAGCAGTTCCCTGCGGGAGGGCGGAGATACGCAGTATTTT	CASSSLREGGDTQYF
TRBV5-1	TRBJ1-2	.	many	TGCGCCAGCAGCTCCGGGACTTTTCCTCCTAACTATGGCTACACCTTC	CASSSGTFPPNYGYTF
TRBV28	TRBJ2-1	TRBD2	many	TGTGCCAGCAGTATAGGACTAGGACTAACCTACAATGAGCAGTTCTTC	CASSIGLGLTYNEQFF
TRBV6-1	TRBJ2-5	.	few	TGTGCCAGCAGTGAAGAGACGGAGTACTTC	CASSEETEYF
TRBV12-3/TRBV12-4	TRBJ1-2	.	few	TGTGCCAGCAGTTTGGGTTCGAGCAGGTCTTGGGGCTACACCTTC	CASSLGSSRSWGYTF
TRBV7-9	TRBJ2-4	.	.	TGTGCCAGCAGCTTATTTCTAGACCCCGAGGGGATCAATGCCAAAAACATTCAGTACTTC	CASSLFLDPEGINAKNIQYF
TRBV13	TRBJ2-2	.	.	TGTGCCAGCAGCAAAAGGGGTTCCACCGGGGAGCTGTTTTTT	CASSKRGSTGELFF
TRBV18	TRBJ2-6	.	many	TGTGCCAGCTCACCACCGGTGCGGGCCAACGTCCTGACTTTC	CASSPPVRANVLTF
TRBV2	TRBJ2-2	.	.	TGTGCCAGCAGTTTAGGAGGGGAGGTTAACACCGGGGAGCTGTTTTTT	CASSLGGEVNTGELFF
TRBV30	TRBJ1-2	.	many	TGTGCCTGGAGCCTAGCCCCACAGGTTTCCTACACCTTC	CAWSLAPQVSYTF
TRBV7-8	TRBJ2-1	.	many	TGTGCCAGCAGCCCGCCCCGACAGGTAAATGAGCAGTTCTTC	CASSPPRQVNEQFF
TRBV27	TRBJ1-6	.	many	TGTGCCAGTGGGGCCCTTGCATCACCCCTCCACTTT	CASGALASPLHF
TRBV4-2	TRBJ1-1	.	few	TGTGCCAGCAGCCAAGAGCGAGCAAACACTGAAGCTTTCTTT	CASSQERANTEAFF
TRBV28	TRBJ2-1	TRBD1	few	TGTGCCAGCAGAGAGGACAGGGGTTACTCCTACAATGAGCAGTTCTTC	CASREDRGYSYNEQFF
TRBV20-1	TRBJ2-7	TRBD2	many	TGCAGTGTTGGGAAGGGCGGGAGTCTCGGGAACGAGCAGTACTTC	CSVGKGGSLGNEQYF
TRBV10-1	TRBJ1-5	.	many	TGCGCCAGCAGTGGGGGGGCGGATCAGCCCCAGCATTTT	CASSGGADQPQHF
TRBV12-3/TRBV12-4	TRBJ2-7	TRBD2	many	TGTGCCAGCAGCCACCACAGTAGCGGGAGAACAGTAGTAAACGAGCAGTACTTC	CASSHHSSGRTVVNEQYF
TRBV19	TRBJ1-3	.	few	TGTGCCACCGCTGGGGGCTCTGGAAACACCATATATTTT	CATAGGSGNTIYF
TRBV10-3	TRBJ2-7	TRBD1	.	TGTGCCATCAGTGAGCCTTCCCTAAACAGGCAGGGGGCCTACGAGCAGTACTTC	CAISEPSLNRQGAYEQYF
TRBV20-1	TRBJ1-1	TRBD1	many	TGCAGTGCTAGAGATATGGACAGGGGGATTAACACTGAAGCTTTCTTT	CSARDMDRGINTEAFF
TRBV6-1	TRBJ1-2	TRBD1	many	TGTGCCAGCAGTTGGGGACAGGGGGCGAGTGGCTACACCTTC	CASSWGQGASGYTF
TRBV4-1	TRBJ1-3	.	.	TGCGCCAGCAGCCAAAAAGACATAATCTCTGGAAACACCATATATTTT	CASSQKDIISGNTIYF
TRBV15	TRBJ2-7	.	many	TGTGCCACCAGCAGAGACCTAGCCTCCTACGAGCAGTACTTC	CATSRDLASYEQYF
TRBV6-1	TRBJ1-4	.	few	TGTGCCAGCTGGGATAACGCTTCGAGAAAACTGTTTTTT	CASWDNASRKLFF
TRBV2	TRBJ2-7	.	.	TGTGCCAGCATCACCGGGACGGTGTTGTGGTCCTACGAGCAGTACTTC	CASITGTVLWSYEQYF
TRBV6-1	TRBJ2-2	.	many	TGTGCCAGCAGTGAAGTTCGCGGGGAGCTGTTTTTT	CASSEVRGELFF
TRBV6-1	TRBJ2-5	.	many	TGTGCCAGCAGTGAGCAGGGGACGATCCAAGAGACCCAGTACTTC	CASSEQGTIQETQYF
TRBV5-1	TRBJ2-3	.	many	TGCGCCAGCAGCTTGGTAGTTCCAGATACGCAGTATTTT	CASSLVVPDTQYF
TRBV10-3	TRBJ1-2	.	many	TGTGCCATCAGTGAGTCGAAGGGGTATGGCTACACCTTC	CAISESKGYGYTF
TRBV6-1	TRBJ2-1	.	few	TGTGCCAGCTCCGGACATAGCAGCTCCTACAATGAGCAGTTCTTC	CASSGHSSSYNEQFF
TRBV6-1	TRBJ2-7	TRBD2	.	TGTGCCAGCAGAAGCGGGGGCCCAACCTACGAGCAGTACTTC	CASRSGGPTYEQYF
TRBV2	TRBJ1-2	.	few	TGTGCCAGCAGTGAAGACTATGGCTACACCTTC	CASSEDYGYTF
TRBV9	TRBJ2-5	.	many	TGTGCCAGCAGCGCCTATAAGGGAGAGACCCAGTACTTC	CASSAYKGETQYF
TRBV4-1	TRBJ1-1	TRBD1	.	TGCGCCAGCAGCCTCAGGGGGCAGCTGAACACTGAAGCTTTCTTT	CASSLRGQLNTEAFF
TRBV6-1	TRBJ1-2	TRBD1	many	TGTGCCAGTTCCCGGACAGGGACCTTTAACTATGGCTACACCTTC	CASSRTGTFNYGYTF
TRBV9	TRBJ2-5	TRBD2	many	TGTGCCAGCAGCGGGCGGCGGGCCGGGGGGGAGTACCCACAAGAGACCCAGTACTTC	CASSGRRAGGEYPQETQYF
TRBV12-3/TRBV12-4	TRBJ1-1	.	many	TGTGCCAGCAGTTTTAAGGCCCTGACTGAAGCTTTCTTT	CASSFKALTEAFF
TRBV27	TRBJ2-1	TRBD1	few	TGTGCCAGCAGTTTCCCGGACAGGAGCTCCTACAATGAGCAGTTCTTC	CASSFPDRSSYNEQFF
TRBV5-1	TRBJ2-6	.	.	TGCGCCAGCACTCCTACTAGCTCTGGGGCCAACGTCCTGACTTTC	CASTPTSSGANVLTF
TRBV6-2/TRBV6-3	TRBJ2-5	TRBD2	many	TGTGCCAGCAGTTACGGGCTAGCGGGGGTCCAAGAGACCCAGTACTTC	CASSYGLAGVQETQYF
TRBV11-1	TRBJ2-3	.	few	TGTGCCAGCAGTGAATACGGGAGAGCAGATACGCAGTATTTT	CASSEYGRADTQYF
TRBV2	TRBJ1-5	.	.	TGTGCCAGCAGTGAAAGGGGGGGGGCAGTGAGCAATCAGCCCCAGCATTTT	CASSERGGAVSNQPQHF
TRBV7-2	TRBJ2-5	TRBD2	.	TGTGCCAGCAGCTTAGTTATGCTAGCGGGGGTTCAGGGTGAGACCCAGTACTTC	CASSLVMLAGVQGETQYF
TRBV19	TRBJ1-5	.	few	TGTGCCAGTAGAGGAACCCAGGGAGAAGGAAATCAGCCCCAGCATTTT	CASRGTQGEGNQPQHF
TRBV12-3/TRBV12-4	TRBJ2-5	TRBD2	many	TGTGCCAGCAGCCGTACTAGCGGGGGGCAAGAGACCCAGTACTTC	CASSRTSGGQETQYF
TRBV6-5	TRBJ2-1	TRBD2	.	TGTGCCAGCAGTTACGGAGCGGGGGCGGACAATGAGCAGTTCTTC	CASSYGAGADNEQFF
TRBV5-1	TRBJ2-5	.	many	TGCGCCAGCAGGCCGGGCGGAGGGGGTAGCGTCACAGAGACCCAGTACTTC	CASRPGGGGSVTETQYF
TRBV9	TRBJ2-2	.	.	TGTGCCAGCAGCGATTCCAGGGGGGAGCTGTTTTTT	CASSDSRGELFF
TRBV3-1	TRBJ2-4	.	many	TGTGCCAGCAGCCAACCAGGAGTCAAAAACATTCAGTACTTC	CASSQPGVKNIQYF
TRBV15	TRBJ2-3	TRBD1	many	TGTGCCACCAGTTCCAGGGGGAGACCCATGGATACGCAGTATTTT	CATSSRGRPMDTQYF
TRBV5-6	TRBJ1-2	.	.	TGTGCCAGCAGCCTTTCCGGGACTGCTAACTATGGCTACACCTTC	CASSLSGTANYGYTF